This entry lists 19 T cell receptor beta chains sequenced from one sample in a study of a mutant IDH1 vaccine in newly diagnosed glioma (dated by TCRdb to 2020 to 2022). The sample's time point label, in plain terms: week 11, during vaccination. Each vaccine dose, consisting of 300 ug of a 20-mer mutant IDH1 peptide in Montanide, was administered subcutaneously with topical imiquimod. Their cognate antigens are unknown. Library creation used the immunoSEQ multiplex PCR assay. TCRdb obtained this table from immuneACCESS and retained in-frame rearrangements with V and J assigned. These tables miss some clones; where compared with another copy, unresolved V genes account for less than half of the shortfall, and the remainder is unexplained. The table for this sample lists about 130,000 clones; 80% of them were counted only once. 5.5% of the sample is in the top ten clones. Sequencing used PBMCs, obtained from a glioma patient whose treatment included an IDH1 peptide vaccine. All receptors come from a middle-aged man with glioma.

The V gene is TRBV29-1, the J gene TRBJ2-5; 7 bases align to TRBD2. The CDR3 extends over 14 amino acids. Losses at the gene ends were 4 bases for V and 3 bases for J; bases not matched to a gene: 8. Germline CDR1 and CDR2: SQVTM and ANQGSEA. In nucleotides, the CDR3 is TGCAGCGTTGGGGCGGGCGGGGGAAAAGAGACCCAGTACTTC. Protein product: CSVGAGGGKETQYF.

This clone came up a few times. V usage is TRBV6-5 and J usage is TRBJ1-2; D is unresolved. The germline CDR1 and CDR2 sequences are MNHEY and SVGAGI. Trimming pared 5 bases from V and 3 bases from J, leaving 7 bases between. CDR3 length: 12 residues. CDR3 amino acids: CASSREDYGYTF. The CDR3 bases are TGTGCCAGCAGTCGGGAGGACTATGGCTACACCTTC.

This clone was observed a few times. The rearrangement joins TRBV6-6 to TRBJ2-2; D is ambiguous. Germline-derived CDR1 and CDR2 are MNHNY and SVGAGI (reference sequence). Trimming stripped 7 bases from V and 4 bases from J, with 7 bases between. The CDR3 is made up of 12 amino acids. The CDR3 sequence is CASTQPTGELFF. In nucleotides, the CDR3 is TGTGCCAGCACACAGCCCACCGGGGAGCTGTTTTTT.

The V gene is TRBV5-1, the J gene TRBJ1-6; 9 bases align to TRBD1. The J segment lost 8 bases and the V segment lost 4 bases, leaving 4 bases of the junction unmatched. Germline CDR1 is SGHRS and CDR2 is YFSETQ. The CDR3 totals 14 residues. The chain's CDR3 is CASSTRTGDSPLHF. The DNA of the CDR3 is TGCGCCAGCAGCACCAGGACAGGGGATTCACCCCTCCACTTT.

CDR3 protein: CASSWGGNTEAFF. In nucleotides, the CDR3 is TGTGCCAGCAGTTGGGGGGGGAACACTGAAGCTTTCTTT. The chain joins TRBV6-5 to TRBJ1-1; a weak D match, TRBD1 (5 bases). The germline V gene has CDR1 MNHEY and CDR2 SVGAGI. This CDR3 region has 13 residues. The V gene lost 4 bases and the J gene lost 1 base, with 7 bases spanning the gap.

V is TRBV7-2 and J is TRBJ1-1; D might be TRBD1 (5 bases). The CDR3 is 15 residues long. Germline V gene lookup returns CDR1 SGHTA and CDR2 FQGNSA. V gave up 6 bases and J gave up 4 bases, with 18 bases separating them. The CDR3, as DNA: TGTGCCAGCAGTAAAACCGGGGGGATAGGCACTGAAGCTTTCTTT. Translated: CASSKTGGIGTEAFF.

By share of the sample, this clone is medium-sized. V and J are TRBV7-6 and TRBJ2-2; TRBD1 aligns across 7 bases. Germline V lookup: CDR1 SGHVS, CDR2 FNYEAQ. V trimming: 5 bases; J trimming: 0 bases; junction bases outside the gene matches: 6. CDR3 length: 16 amino acids. The DNA of the CDR3 is TGTGCCAGCAGCCGCGATACAGGGGCGAACACCGGGGAGCTGTTTTTT. Amino acid sequence: CASSRDTGANTGELFF.

The rearrangement uses TRBV7-2 and TRBJ1-1, with a tentative D call TRBD1 (5 bases). The germline V gene encodes CDR1 SGHTA and CDR2 FQGNSA. Trimming removed 1 base from V and 0 bases from J, with 12 bases in between. This CDR3 comprises 16 residues. The CDR3 loop reads CASSLDQGTMNTEAFF. The CDR3 coding sequence is TGTGCCAGCAGCTTAGATCAAGGGACCATGAACACTGAAGCTTTCTTT.

The chain joins TRBV7-8 to TRBJ2-1; 12 bases map to TRBD2. Trimming took 5 bases from V and 5 from J; bases not matched to a gene: 4. This CDR3 contains 15 residues. CDR1 and CDR2 (germline): SGHVS, FQNEAQ. This CDR3 reads CASSKTSGGDNEQFF. The CDR3 DNA reads TGTGCCAGCAGCAAGACTAGCGGGGGAGACAATGAGCAGTTCTTC.

The chain joins TRBV9 to TRBJ2-3; D may be TRBD2 (7 bases). This CDR3 comprises 15 residues. Trimming took off 2 bases at V and 2 bases at J, with 12 bases between the two ends. Per germline, CDR1 SGDLS and CDR2 YYNGEE. Written as DNA, the CDR3 is TGTGCCAGCAGCGTGAGCGGGACAATCACAGATACGCAGTATTTT. Protein: CASSVSGTITDTQYF. Full variable domain (rest looked up from reference TRBV9 and TRBJ2-3): DSGVTQTPKHLITATGQRVTLRCSPRSGDLSVYWYQQSLDQGLQFLIQYYNGEERAKGNILERFSAQQFPDLHSELNLSSLELGDSALYFCASSVSGTITDTQYFGPGTRLTVL.

The chain joins TRBV6-5 to TRBJ2-1, with D possibly TRBD2 on 5 matching bases. Trimming left V 9 bases short and J 5 bases short, with 20 bases between. The germline gives CDR1 MNHEY, CDR2 SVGAGI. CDR3 length: 15 amino acids. This CDR3 is CARNKYPGNDNEQFF. DNA of the CDR3: TGTGCCAGGAACAAGTACCCGGGAAACGACAATGAGCAGTTCTTC.

This chain links TRBV7-8 with TRBJ1-3; D is ambiguous. V was clipped by 2 bases and J by 3 bases, with 17 bases between them. This CDR3 spans 17 amino acids. Germline V gives CDR1 SGHVS, CDR2 FQNEAQ. The CDR3: CASSLSGRSTGGNTIYF. For the CDR3, the DNA is TGTGCCAGCAGCTTATCAGGCAGGAGTACCGGTGGAAACACCATATATTTT. The whole variable domain, remainder taken from reference TRBV7-8 and TRBJ1-3, is GAGVSQSPRYKVAKRGQDVALRCDPISGHVSLFWYQQALGQGPEFLTYFQNEAQLDKSGLPSDRFFAERPEGSVSTLKIQRTQQEDSAVYLCASSLSGRSTGGNTIYFGEGSWLTVV.

This chain links TRBV18 with TRBJ2-2; 11 bases are shared with TRBD2. J gave up 5 bases and V 6 bases, and 5 bases lay outside the gene matches. This CDR3 region has 15 residues. The germline CDR1 and CDR2 sequences are KGHSH and LQKENI. Here the CDR3 reads CASSGTSGGTGELFF. In DNA form, the CDR3 reads TGTGCCAGCTCGGGGACTAGCGGAGGGACCGGGGAGCTGTTTTTT.

This clone was picked up one time. The chain employs TRBV7-2 and TRBJ2-5; weak D call: TRBD1 (6 bases). The germline V and J ends were trimmed by 5 bases and 2 bases, with 9 bases remaining between them. The CDR3 length is 13 residues. From germline, CDR1 is SGHTA and CDR2 FQGNSA. The CDR3 sequence is CASSPRGQETQYF. Written as DNA, the CDR3 is TGTGCCAGCAGCCCCAGGGGTCAAGAGACCCAGTACTTC.

The chain carries TRBV5-6 and TRBJ2-5; 7 bases are shared with TRBD2. The DNA matches TRBJ2-7 better at its end, which makes the J call doubtful. This CDR3 spans 14 amino acids. The germline V gene encodes CDR1 SGHDT and CDR2 YYEEEE. The CDR3 sequence: CASSPGLEPYEQYF. CDR3 coding DNA: TGTGCCAGCAGCCCAGGACTAGAGCCCTACGAGCAGTACTTC.

This sequence joins TRBV27 and TRBJ2-1, with D uncertain. CDR1 MNHEY and CDR2 SMNVEV come from the germline V gene (reference sequence). Trimming pared 4 bases from V and 0 bases from J, leaving 13 bases between. The CDR3 extends over 16 amino acids. The CDR3 sequence is CASSWLSSSSYNEQFF. CDR3 DNA sequence: TGTGCCAGCAGTTGGCTTTCGTCCAGCTCCTACAATGAGCAGTTCTTC.

This rearrangement joins TRBV7-2 to TRBJ2-1; D ambiguous. Trimming pared 5 bases from V and 0 bases from J, leaving 11 bases between. The CDR3 has 15 amino acids. From germline, CDR1 is SGHTA and CDR2 FQGNSA. As DNA, the CDR3 is TGTGCCAGCAGCCCTCCGACGGGCTCCTACAATGAGCAGTTCTTC. Translating gives CASSPPTGSYNEQFF.

The rearrangement joins TRBV19 to TRBJ2-1, with D perhaps assigned TRBD1 or TRBD2 (5 bases each). Germline CDR1 LNHDA, CDR2 SQIVND (reference sequence). Trimming took off 1 base at V and 7 bases at J, with 14 bases between the two ends. This CDR3 is 15 amino acids long. CDR3 DNA sequence: TGTGCCAGTAGTATAGGGGGGAGTTTATCGAATGAGCAGTTCTTC. This translates into CASSIGGSLSNEQFF.

There are a few counts of this clone. V gene TRBV4-2 combines with J gene TRBJ2-3; D not resolved. Germline lookup yields CDR1 LGHNA and CDR2 YNFKEQ. The CDR3 is made up of 12 amino acids. Trimming took 0 bases from V and 7 from J, leaving 5 bases between them. Written as DNA, the CDR3 is TGTGCCAGCAGCCAAGATTCAAATACGCAGTATTTT. Protein sequence: CASSQDSNTQYF.